This T cell receptor beta chain was sequenced for a study of cytomegalovirus exposure and HLA in healthy donors. About this clone itself: Antigen specificity is unknown.

The study ran its PCR with 60 Vbeta and 13 Jbeta primers. Study processing details: A follow-up analysis tallied 86 million or so unique TCR beta chains, 9 million to 11 million shared. Sequenced by immunoSEQ multiplex PCR; TCRdb stores in-frame clones only, minus some. V and J calls and clone size are given by that table; D and trimming were obtained from the DNA. The sample includes approximately 79,000 clones, less than 80% of them seen just once. Overall study findings and caveats: In vitro confirmation showed a few CMV-associated chains to be CMV antigen specific.

The clonotype comes from a man in his forties or fifties in good health and CMV-seropositive. Sequenced input: PBMCs.

In DNA, the CDR3 is TGTGCCAGCAGTTGGGACTGGAATCAGCCCCAGCATTTT. Its translation is CASSWDWNQPQHF. The chain couples TRBV6-6 to TRBJ1-5; D possibly corresponds to TRBD1 (5 bases). CDR3 length: 13 amino acids. Trimming stripped 4 bases from V and 4 bases from J, with 8 bases between. Germline-derived CDR1 and CDR2 are MNHNY and SVGAGI (reference sequence).